A single sample is the source of the 5 T cell receptor beta chains below, sequenced in a study of T cells after yellow fever vaccination. In TCRdb, the 5' RACE reads were re-called with MiXCR into one record per CDR3 protein. Of some 350,000 distinct CDR3 sequences listed, over 4% are singletons. Specimen: PBMCs, collected 5 days after the yellow fever booster vaccination. The origin of the receptors is a man aged 18 to 30 who received the YFV17D yellow fever vaccine.

The chain is built from TRBV5-4 and TRBJ1-1; 7 bases agree with TRBD1. Germline CDR1 SGHNT, CDR2 YYREEE (reference sequence). V lost 7 bases and J lost 1; bases outside the gene matches: 7. The CDR3 consists of 14 residues. The CDR3 DNA sequence: TGTGCCAGCGGACAGGCCCTCTCGAACACTGAAGCTTTCTTT. This sequence encodes CASGQALSNTEAFF.

J is TRBJ2-7 and V is TRBV4-2; a weak D match, TRBD2 (6 bases). The CDR3 covers 12 residues. Trimming stripped 3 bases from V and 5 bases from J, with 8 bases between. Germline V CDR1 and CDR2: LGHNA, YNFKEQ. The chain's CDR3 is CASSQTRHEQYV. CDR3 DNA sequence: TGTGCCAGCAGCCAGACTAGGCACGAGCAGTACGTC.

The table lists this clonotype with many counts. The rearrangement uses TRBV7-9 and TRBJ1-1; TRBD1 is a possible D gene (6 bases). The germline CDR1 and CDR2 sequences are SEHNR and FQNEAQ (reference sequence). The CDR3 loop spans 13 amino acids. Trimming pared 5 bases from V and 5 bases from J, leaving 12 bases between. CDR3 sequence reads: CASSKQGGTEAFF. CDR3 coding DNA: TGTGCCAGCAGCAAACAGGGAGGAACTGAAGCTTTCTTT.

This clonotype was counted only a few times. The chain recombines TRBV6-1 with TRBJ1-5; D remains unclear. The CDR3 sequence is 14 residues long. V gave up 2 bases and J gave up 4 bases, with 9 bases separating them. Germline V gene lookup returns CDR1 MNHNS and CDR2 SASEGT. The CDR3 reads CASSEITPNQPQHF. CDR3 in DNA: TGTGCCAGCAGTGAAATTACCCCTAATCAGCCCCAGCATTTT.

This clonotype has ten or more counts. The CDR3 DNA follows: TGCAGCGTCGCCACCTTAGGGGGTGAGGAGACCCAGTACTTC. Its translation: CSVATLGGEETQYF. The chain has TRBV29-1 and TRBJ2-5; D possibly corresponds to TRBD1 (6 bases). The length of the CDR3 is 14 residues. Germline V lookup: CDR1 SQVTM, CDR2 ANQGSEA. Between the trimmed V and J ends, which lost 6 bases and 5 bases, there was a span of 19 bases.